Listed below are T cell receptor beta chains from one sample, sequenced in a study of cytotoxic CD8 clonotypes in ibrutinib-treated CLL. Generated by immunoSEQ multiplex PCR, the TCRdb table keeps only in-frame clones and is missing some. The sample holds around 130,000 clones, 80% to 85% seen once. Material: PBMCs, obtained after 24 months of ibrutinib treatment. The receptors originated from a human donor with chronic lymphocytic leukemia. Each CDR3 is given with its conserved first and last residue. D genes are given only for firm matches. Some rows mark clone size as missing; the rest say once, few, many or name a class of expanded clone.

cdr3_aa: CASGTGTAGNTIYF; cdr3_nt: TGCGCCAGCGGAACCGGGACAGCTGGAAACACCATATATTTT; cdr3_length: 14; j_call: TRBJ1-3; v_call: TRBV5-1; d_call: TRBD1; clone_size: -
cdr3_aa: CASSFDRRTDTQYF; cdr3_nt: TGTGCCAGCAGCTTCGACAGGCGCACAGATACGCAGTATTTT; cdr3_length: 14; j_call: TRBJ2-3; v_call: TRBV5-4; d_call: -; clone_size: -
cdr3_aa: CASSYPVGYNEQFF; cdr3_nt: TGTGCCAGCAGTTACCCAGTGGGATACAATGAGCAGTTCTTC; cdr3_length: 14; j_call: TRBJ2-1; v_call: TRBV6-5; d_call: -; clone_size: -
cdr3_aa: CASSLDLGTGYGYTF; cdr3_nt: TGTGCCAGCAGCTTAGACCTCGGGACAGGGTATGGCTACACCTTC; cdr3_length: 15; j_call: TRBJ1-2; v_call: TRBV7-9; d_call: TRBD1; clone_size: -
cdr3_aa: CASSIDLAQGASEQFF; cdr3_nt: TGTGCCAGTAGTATAGATCTGGCCCAGGGGGCAAGTGAGCAGTTCTTC; cdr3_length: 16; j_call: TRBJ2-1; v_call: TRBV19; d_call: TRBD1; clone_size: -
cdr3_aa: CASSRGGRGTDTQYF; cdr3_nt: TGTGCCAGCAGTAGGGGGGGCCGGGGCACAGATACGCAGTATTTT; cdr3_length: 15; j_call: TRBJ2-3; v_call: TRBV6-6; d_call: -; clone_size: -
cdr3_aa: CASSLGRQEETQYF; cdr3_nt: TGTGCCAGCAGCTTAGGGAGACAGGAAGAGACCCAGTACTTC; cdr3_length: 14; j_call: TRBJ2-5; v_call: TRBV7-2; d_call: -; clone_size: -
cdr3_aa: CASSPAPPGGKLFF; cdr3_nt: TGCGCCAGCAGCCCCGCACCCCCAGGAGGAAAACTGTTTTTT; cdr3_length: 14; j_call: TRBJ1-4; v_call: TRBV4-1; d_call: -; clone_size: -
cdr3_aa: CASGRTERIYGYTF; cdr3_nt: TGTGCCAGCGGCCGGACAGAGAGGATCTATGGCTACACCTTC; cdr3_length: 14; j_call: TRBJ1-2; v_call: TRBV6-5; d_call: -; clone_size: few
cdr3_aa: CASTIDRVNTEAFF; cdr3_nt: TGTGCCAGCACCATCGACAGGGTCAACACTGAAGCTTTCTTT; cdr3_length: 14; j_call: TRBJ1-1; v_call: TRBV7-2; d_call: TRBD1; clone_size: -
cdr3_aa: CASSQPTRQGDSPLHF; cdr3_nt: TGTGCCAGCAGCCAGCCGACGCGGCAGGGGGATTCACCCCTCCACTTT; cdr3_length: 16; j_call: TRBJ1-6; v_call: TRBV9; d_call: TRBD1; clone_size: few
cdr3_aa: CASSLGLNAPTDTQYF; cdr3_nt: TGTGCCAGCAGCTTGGGACTTAACGCACCCACAGATACGCAGTATTTT; cdr3_length: 16; j_call: TRBJ2-3; v_call: TRBV7-6; d_call: -; clone_size: -
cdr3_aa: CASSRVDTSYEQYF; cdr3_nt: TGTGCCAGCAGCCGAGTAGACACTTCCTACGAGCAGTACTTC; cdr3_length: 14; j_call: TRBJ2-7; v_call: TRBV7-8; d_call: -; clone_size: -
cdr3_aa: CASSEARQGDSPLHF; cdr3_nt: TGTGCCAGCAGTGAAGCGCGTCAGGGGGATTCACCCCTCCACTTT; cdr3_length: 15; j_call: TRBJ1-6; v_call: TRBV6-1; d_call: TRBD1; clone_size: few
cdr3_aa: CSVEVSPREKLFF; cdr3_nt: TGCAGCGTTGAAGTTTCCCCGAGGGAAAAACTGTTTTTT; cdr3_length: 13; j_call: TRBJ1-4; v_call: TRBV29-1; d_call: -; clone_size: -
cdr3_aa: CASSLSSGLSNNEQFF; cdr3_nt: TGTGCCAGCAGTTTATCTTCGGGACTTTCAAACAATGAGCAGTTCTTC; cdr3_length: 16; j_call: TRBJ2-1; v_call: TRBV27; d_call: -; clone_size: -
cdr3_aa: CAWRTWDREVYGYTF; cdr3_nt: TGTGCCTGGAGGACTTGGGACAGGGAGGTATATGGCTACACCTTC; cdr3_length: 15; j_call: TRBJ1-2; v_call: TRBV30; d_call: TRBD1; clone_size: -
cdr3_aa: CASSSDRLMYNEQFF; cdr3_nt: TGTGCCAGCAGTTCGGACAGGCTGATGTACAATGAGCAGTTCTTC; cdr3_length: 15; j_call: TRBJ2-1; v_call: TRBV7-9; d_call: TRBD1; clone_size: -
cdr3_aa: CASSLDPDSPLHF; cdr3_nt: TGTGCCAGCAGCTTAGATCCAGATTCACCCCTCCACTTT; cdr3_length: 13; j_call: TRBJ1-6; v_call: TRBV11-3; d_call: -; clone_size: many
cdr3_aa: CASSGGGWGALDTQYF; cdr3_nt: TGTGCCAGCAGTGGAGGAGGATGGGGGGCGTTGGATACGCAGTATTTT; cdr3_length: 16; j_call: TRBJ2-3; v_call: TRBV2; d_call: -; clone_size: -
cdr3_aa: CASSYGGHTEAFF; cdr3_nt: TGTGCCAGCAGTTACGGGGGTCACACTGAAGCTTTCTTT; cdr3_length: 13; j_call: TRBJ1-1; v_call: TRBV6-5; d_call: -; clone_size: -
cdr3_aa: CASSPQGWNTEAFF; cdr3_nt: TGTGCCAGCAGCCCTCAGGGTTGGAACACTGAAGCTTTCTTT; cdr3_length: 14; j_call: TRBJ1-1; v_call: TRBV7-2; d_call: -; clone_size: -
cdr3_aa: CASSLRLAGGYSTDTQYF; cdr3_nt: TGCGCCAGCAGCCTCAGACTAGCGGGGGGATATAGCACAGATACGCAGTATTTT; cdr3_length: 18; j_call: TRBJ2-3; v_call: TRBV4-3; d_call: TRBD2; clone_size: -
cdr3_aa: CASSKDLLAGKNNEQFF; cdr3_nt: TGTGCCAGCAGCAAGGACCTATTAGCGGGGAAGAACAATGAGCAGTTCTTC; cdr3_length: 17; j_call: TRBJ2-1; v_call: TRBV21-1; d_call: -; clone_size: -
cdr3_aa: CASSATGAGGYGYTF; cdr3_nt: TGTGCCAGCAGCGCCACAGGGGCCGGCGGCTATGGCTACACCTTC; cdr3_length: 15; j_call: TRBJ1-2; v_call: TRBV9; d_call: TRBD1; clone_size: -
cdr3_aa: CASSYLGGTGDGYTF; cdr3_nt: TGTGCCAGCAGTTACCTCGGGGGGACGGGGGACGGCTACACCTTC; cdr3_length: 15; j_call: TRBJ1-2; v_call: TRBV6-6; d_call: -; clone_size: -
cdr3_aa: CASSLRSDNTGELFF; cdr3_nt: TGTGCCAGCAGCTTACGATCAGACAACACCGGGGAGCTGTTTTTT; cdr3_length: 15; j_call: TRBJ2-2; v_call: TRBV7-9; d_call: -; clone_size: -
cdr3_aa: CASSFRTDTQYF; cdr3_nt: TGTGCCAGCAGCTTCCGCACAGATACGCAGTATTTT; cdr3_length: 12; j_call: TRBJ2-3; v_call: TRBV5-4; d_call: -; clone_size: -
cdr3_aa: CASSRTGMNTEAFF; cdr3_nt: TGTGCCAGCAGCCGGACAGGGATGAACACTGAAGCTTTCTTT; cdr3_length: 14; j_call: TRBJ1-1; v_call: TRBV27; d_call: TRBD1; clone_size: -
cdr3_aa: CASSTNPGRQEAFF; cdr3_nt: TGTGCCAGCAGCACAAATCCAGGGCGTCAAGAAGCTTTCTTT; cdr3_length: 14; j_call: TRBJ1-1; v_call: TRBV7-2; d_call: -; clone_size: -
cdr3_aa: CASSRDRASYEQYF; cdr3_nt: TGTGCCAGCAGTCGAGACAGGGCTTCTTACGAGCAGTACTTC; cdr3_length: 14; j_call: TRBJ2-7; v_call: TRBV2; d_call: TRBD1; clone_size: -
cdr3_aa: CASSVGLAGGLGTDTQYF; cdr3_nt: TGTGCCAGCAGCGTAGGACTAGCGGGGGGGCTTGGCACAGATACGCAGTATTTT; cdr3_length: 18; j_call: TRBJ2-3; v_call: TRBV9; d_call: TRBD2; clone_size: -
cdr3_aa: CASSSPPTGSYTF; cdr3_nt: TGTGCCAGCAGCTCTCCCCCCACAGGGTCCTACACCTTC; cdr3_length: 13; j_call: TRBJ1-2; v_call: TRBV11-2; d_call: -; clone_size: once
cdr3_aa: CASSGDRAQPQHF; cdr3_nt: TGTGCCAGCAGTGGCGACAGGGCTCAGCCCCAGCATTTT; cdr3_length: 13; j_call: TRBJ1-5; v_call: TRBV6-1; d_call: TRBD1; clone_size: few
cdr3_aa: CASSQEAAGSYEQYF; cdr3_nt: TGCGCCAGCAGCCAAGAAGCCGCAGGGTCCTACGAGCAGTACTTC; cdr3_length: 15; j_call: TRBJ2-7; v_call: TRBV4-3; d_call: -; clone_size: -
cdr3_aa: CASSFGPPISYEQYF; cdr3_nt: TGTGCCAGCAGTTTTGGGCCACCTATATCCTACGAGCAGTACTTC; cdr3_length: 15; j_call: TRBJ2-7; v_call: TRBV27; d_call: -; clone_size: -
cdr3_aa: CATQGAGNTIYF; cdr3_nt: TGTGCCACACAGGGGGCCGGAAACACCATATATTTT; cdr3_length: 12; j_call: TRBJ1-3; v_call: TRBV10-3; d_call: TRBD1; clone_size: -
cdr3_aa: CASSGSGGYEQYF; cdr3_nt: TGTGCCAGCAGCGGGAGCGGTGGGTACGAGCAGTACTTC; cdr3_length: 13; j_call: TRBJ2-7; v_call: TRBV11-3; d_call: -; clone_size: -
cdr3_aa: CASSAQGARGTDTQYF; cdr3_nt: TGTGCCAGCAGCGCCCAGGGGGCGCGTGGCACAGATACGCAGTATTTT; cdr3_length: 16; j_call: TRBJ2-3; v_call: TRBV7-3; d_call: TRBD1; clone_size: -
cdr3_aa: CAISERAIANYGYTF; cdr3_nt: TGTGCCATCAGTGAGCGGGCTATAGCTAACTATGGCTACACCTTC; cdr3_length: 15; j_call: TRBJ1-2; v_call: TRBV10-3; d_call: -; clone_size: -
cdr3_aa: CASSADSGSSTDTQYF; cdr3_nt: TGTGCCAGCAGTGCGGATAGCGGGTCTAGCACAGATACGCAGTATTTT; cdr3_length: 16; j_call: TRBJ2-3; v_call: TRBV6-1; d_call: TRBD2; clone_size: -
cdr3_aa: CASSDYRGSYEQYF; cdr3_nt: TGTGCCAGCAGTGACTACAGGGGTAGCTACGAGCAGTACTTC; cdr3_length: 14; j_call: TRBJ2-7; v_call: TRBV2; d_call: TRBD1; clone_size: -
cdr3_aa: CASSPQTGGRWNTEAFF; cdr3_nt: TGTGCCAGCTCACCACAGACAGGGGGAAGGTGGAACACTGAAGCTTTCTTT; cdr3_length: 17; j_call: TRBJ1-1; v_call: TRBV18; d_call: TRBD1; clone_size: -
cdr3_aa: CASSLGTGGVDEQYF; cdr3_nt: TGTGCCAGCAGCTTAGGGACAGGGGGCGTCGACGAGCAGTACTTC; cdr3_length: 15; j_call: TRBJ2-7; v_call: TRBV7-9; d_call: TRBD1; clone_size: once
cdr3_aa: CASSQMMNTEAFF; cdr3_nt: TGCGCCAGCAGCCAGATGATGAACACTGAAGCTTTCTTT; cdr3_length: 13; j_call: TRBJ1-1; v_call: TRBV4-3; d_call: -; clone_size: -
cdr3_aa: CSVKQGMNQPQHF; cdr3_nt: TGCAGCGTTAAACAGGGTATGAATCAGCCCCAGCATTTT; cdr3_length: 13; j_call: TRBJ1-5; v_call: TRBV29-1; d_call: -; clone_size: -
cdr3_aa: CASSLRGGLNYGYTF; cdr3_nt: TGTGCCAGCAGTTTACGAGGGGGCCTTAACTATGGCTACACCTTC; cdr3_length: 15; j_call: TRBJ1-2; v_call: TRBV27; d_call: TRBD1; clone_size: once
cdr3_aa: CASSPTSGGNTGELFF; cdr3_nt: TGTGCCAGCAGTCCGACTAGCGGGGGAAACACCGGGGAGCTGTTTTTT; cdr3_length: 16; j_call: TRBJ2-2; v_call: TRBV6-6; d_call: TRBD2; clone_size: -
cdr3_aa: CASSLNPGGGEQYF; cdr3_nt: TGTGCCAGCAGTTTAAACCCAGGGGGTGGGGAGCAGTACTTC; cdr3_length: 14; j_call: TRBJ2-7; v_call: TRBV28; d_call: TRBD1; clone_size: -
cdr3_aa: CASSLDRVYSEQYF; cdr3_nt: TGTGCCAGCAGCCTTGACAGGGTCTATTCCGAGCAGTACTTC; cdr3_length: 14; j_call: TRBJ2-7; v_call: TRBV9; d_call: TRBD1; clone_size: once
cdr3_aa: CASGRVEETQYF; cdr3_nt: TGTGCCAGCGGTCGGGTGGAGGAGACCCAGTACTTC; cdr3_length: 12; j_call: TRBJ2-5; v_call: TRBV2; d_call: -; clone_size: few
cdr3_aa: CATRETGTYGYTF; cdr3_nt: TGTGCCACCAGGGAGACAGGGACCTATGGCTACACCTTC; cdr3_length: 13; j_call: TRBJ1-2; v_call: TRBV25-1; d_call: TRBD1; clone_size: -
cdr3_aa: CASSLSVSGELFF; cdr3_nt: TGCGCCAGCAGCTTAAGTGTGTCCGGGGAGCTGTTTTTT; cdr3_length: 13; j_call: TRBJ2-2; v_call: TRBV5-1; d_call: -; clone_size: -
cdr3_aa: CASSLGGSAYEQYF; cdr3_nt: TGTGCCAGCAGCTTAGGGGGCAGCGCCTACGAGCAGTACTTC; cdr3_length: 14; j_call: TRBJ2-7; v_call: TRBV7-6; d_call: -; clone_size: few
cdr3_aa: CASSVEGTAGYGYTF; cdr3_nt: TGTGCCAGCAGCGTAGAGGGCACCGCGGGCTATGGCTACACCTTC; cdr3_length: 15; j_call: TRBJ1-2; v_call: TRBV9; d_call: -; clone_size: -
cdr3_aa: CASSLLKGLSQPQHF; cdr3_nt: TGTGCCAGCAGTTTACTCAAGGGCCTGAGCCAGCCCCAGCATTTT; cdr3_length: 15; j_call: TRBJ1-5; v_call: TRBV28; d_call: -; clone_size: -
cdr3_aa: CASSPTVYSNQPQHF; cdr3_nt: TGTGCCAGCAGCCCTACAGTATATAGCAATCAGCCCCAGCATTTT; cdr3_length: 15; j_call: TRBJ1-5; v_call: TRBV2; d_call: -; clone_size: -
cdr3_aa: CASGNTGELFF; cdr3_nt: TGTGCCAGCGGCAACACCGGGGAGCTGTTTTTT; cdr3_length: 11; j_call: TRBJ2-2; v_call: TRBV7-9; d_call: -; clone_size: -
cdr3_aa: CASSEQGLANEKLFF; cdr3_nt: TGTGCCAGTAGTGAACAGGGTTTAGCTAATGAAAAACTGTTTTTT; cdr3_length: 15; j_call: TRBJ1-4; v_call: TRBV19; d_call: -; clone_size: -
cdr3_aa: CASSSRTGAYGYTF; cdr3_nt: TGTGCCAGCAGTTCAAGGACAGGAGCCTATGGCTACACCTTC; cdr3_length: 14; j_call: TRBJ1-2; v_call: TRBV27; d_call: TRBD1; clone_size: -